Detailed here is one T cell receptor beta chain. The antigen remains undetermined. The V gene's germline CDR1 is SGHNT and CDR2 YYREEE (reference sequence). Trimming left V 0 bases short and J 11 bases short, with 17 bases between. There are 15 residues in the CDR3. This record comes from a study of cytomegalovirus exposure and HLA in healthy donors. Study-level findings and limits: Some TCR beta chains (more than 150 of them) were listed as cytomegalovirus-associated. The HLA-A and HLA-B alleles of most subjects were reportedly predicted accurately from TCR beta sequences.

PCR was performed using 60 Vbeta and 13 Jbeta primers. Measured with immunoSEQ multiplex PCR; TCRdb has only the in-frame clones, and not every one. There are 150,000 to 200,000 clones in the sample; less than 90% occur only once, and about 3.8% lies in the top ten. Sequenced material: PBMCs. This TCR was sampled from a man aged 50-60 years in good health and CMV-seropositive. The V gene is TRBV5-4, the J gene TRBJ1-4; a weak D match, TRBD1 (6 bases). In DNA, the CDR3 is TGTGCCAGCAGCTTGGCCGGGGGGGGCGACCATAAACTGTTTTTT. Its protein product is CASSLAGGGDHKLFF.